Below, 29 T cell receptor beta chains from the same sample are listed, as sequenced in a study of blood T cell repertoires in COVID-19. TCRdb's table, derived via immunoSEQ multiplex PCR, lists solely in-frame clones and lacks some. The table has 200,000 or so clones, roughly 84% seen once. The sequenced material came from peripheral blood. These receptors were taken from a man between 40 and 49 years old who had recovered from COVID-19.

This chain joins TRBV11-2 and TRBJ1-1; D remains ambiguous. The CDR3 loop spans 12 amino acids. V dropped 6 bases and J dropped 3 bases, with 8 bases sitting between them. CDR1 is SGHAT, CDR2 FQNNGV, per germline. The CDR3 sequence: CASSWLDTEAFF. The CDR3 nucleotides read TGTGCCAGCAGTTGGCTCGACACTGAAGCTTTCTTT.

The table lists this clone with a few counts. The rearrangement joins TRBV2 to TRBJ1-2; TRBD1 matches at 7 bases. V was pared by 1 base and J by 3 bases, with 5 bases of the junction left unmatched. CDR1 and CDR2 (germline): SNHLY, FYNNEI. This CDR3 is 15 amino acids long. For the CDR3, the DNA is TGTGCCAGCAGTGAAGACGCCACAGGGGACTATGGCTACACCTTC. Translated: CASSEDATGDYGYTF.

The chain combines TRBV5-1 with TRBJ1-2; TRBD1 is a possible D gene (6 bases). The germline V gene has CDR1 SGHRS and CDR2 YFSETQ. The CDR3 is made up of 15 amino acids. V was trimmed by 0 bases and J by 1 base, leaving 10 bases between them. The CDR3 DNA follows: TGCGCCAGCAGCTTGGGTGACAGGCTTAACTATGGCTACACCTTC. Protein: CASSLGDRLNYGYTF.

The CDR3 coding sequence is TGTGCCAGCAGCGCCGGGACAGGGGCCAACTATGGCTACACCTTC. Translated: CASSAGTGANYGYTF. This chain uses TRBV5-5 with TRBJ1-2, with 10 bases that match TRBD1. Germline V gives CDR1 SGHKS, CDR2 YYEKEE (reference sequence). The CDR3 runs to 15 residues. Trimming at V came to 4 bases and at J to 2 bases, leaving 5 bases not matched to a gene.

The chain combines TRBV4-1 with TRBJ2-1; TRBD2 matches 14 bases. With 4 bases clipped from V and 8 bases from J, the junction kept 10 bases outside the gene matches. CDR3 length: 17 amino acids. Germline-derived CDR1 and CDR2 are MGHRA and YSYEKL. CDR3 sequence reads: CASSPVPRLAGGYEQFF. CDR3 nucleotide sequence: TGCGCCAGCAGCCCGGTTCCACGACTAGCGGGAGGGTATGAGCAGTTCTTC.

This sequence joins TRBV4-3 and TRBJ2-1; D is unresolved. This CDR3 comprises 16 residues. Per germline, CDR1 LGHNA and CDR2 YSLEER. V shed 0 bases and J shed 1 base, with 10 bases lying between them. The CDR3 DNA is TGCGCCAGCAGCCAAGATAATTGGGCATCCTACAATGAGCAGTTCTTC. It codes for CASSQDNWASYNEQFF.

The chain uses TRBV29-1 and TRBJ2-7; 10 bases line up with TRBD2. The CDR3 extends over 13 amino acids. The germline V gene has CDR1 SQVTM and CDR2 ANQGSEA. With 6 bases clipped from V and 5 bases from J, the junction kept 7 bases outside the gene matches. The CDR3 nucleotides are TGCAGCGTCGGGGGACTAGCGTTCAACGAGCAGTACTTC. Amino acids: CSVGGLAFNEQYF.

The chain carries TRBV5-6 and TRBJ1-2; D remains ambiguous. This CDR3 has 13 amino acids. V gave up 0 bases and J gave up 9 bases, with 12 bases separating them. Germline V gene lookup returns CDR1 SGHDT and CDR2 YYEEEE. CDR3 DNA: TGTGCCAGCAGCTTGGCCGGGGTCTTGAGCTACACCTTC. Translating it yields CASSLAGVLSYTF.

This chain uses TRBV10-3 with TRBJ1-2, with D possibly matching TRBD1 (5 bases). Germline lookup yields CDR1 ENHRY and CDR2 SYGVKD. Deletions cut 2 bases from V and 6 bases from J, with 13 bases between. The CDR3 consists of 14 residues. Here the CDR3 reads CAISEGREENGYTF. The CDR3 DNA follows: TGTGCCATCAGTGAGGGCAGGGAGGAAAATGGCTACACCTTC.

The chain links TRBV5-4 to TRBJ2-2; no reliable D call. This CDR3 spans 15 amino acids. Trimming took off 4 bases at V and 1 base at J, with 11 bases between the two ends. Germline V CDR1 and CDR2: SGHNT, YYREEE (reference sequence). The CDR3: CASSPFGGNTGELFF. DNA for the CDR3: TGTGCCAGCAGCCCCTTCGGCGGGAACACCGGGGAGCTGTTTTTT.

This clone occurred once. This chain links TRBV9 with TRBJ2-2; D perhaps matches TRBD1 (5 bases). Trimming cost V 3 bases and J 3 bases, with 12 bases left between them. From germline, CDR1 is SGDLS and CDR2 YYNGEE. The CDR3 totals 15 residues. CDR3 sequence reads: CASSERQYHTGELFF. The CDR3 DNA follows: TGTGCCAGCAGCGAGCGACAGTACCACACCGGGGAGCTGTTTTTT.

This chain joins TRBV11-2 and TRBJ2-7; a weak D match, TRBD2 (5 bases). V gave up 3 bases and J gave up 2 bases, with 11 bases separating them. This CDR3 region has 14 residues. From germline, CDR1 is SGHAT and CDR2 FQNNGV. The CDR3 sequence: CASSFGLDTYEQYF. CDR3 bases: TGTGCCAGCAGCTTTGGACTGGATACCTACGAGCAGTACTTC. Supplemented by reference TRBV11-2 and TRBJ2-7, the full variable domain reads EAGVAQSPRYKIIEKRQSVAFWCNPISGHATLYWYQQILGQGPKLLIQFQNNGVVDDSQLPKDRFSAERLKGVDSTLKIQPAKLEDSAVYLCASSFGLDTYEQYFGPGTRLTVT.

The chain links TRBV5-4 to TRBJ2-3, with D perhaps TRBD2 (6 bases). The CDR3 length is 15 residues. The germline V gene has CDR1 SGHNT and CDR2 YYREEE (reference sequence). V lost 0 bases, J lost 4 bases, and 12 bases lay in between. Here the CDR3 reads CASSLGGGIADTQYF. The CDR3 region has the DNA TGTGCCAGCAGCTTGGGGGGCGGGATCGCAGATACGCAGTATTTT.

The chain uses TRBV7-2 and TRBJ1-2, with 7 bases lining up with TRBD1. The J segment lost 4 bases and the V segment lost 1 base, leaving 6 bases of the junction unmatched. CDR3 length equals 15 residues. The germline gives CDR1 SGHTA, CDR2 FQGNSA. CDR3 loop: CASSLVGGGTYGYTF. Here the CDR3 DNA reads TGTGCCAGCAGCTTAGTTGGAGGGGGCACCTATGGCTACACCTTC.

This chain uses TRBV27 with TRBJ1-4; TRBD1 matches 7 bases. The CDR3 is 16 residues long. Trimming took 2 bases from V and 7 from J; bases not matched to a gene: 10. Germline lookup yields CDR1 MNHEY and CDR2 SMNVEV (reference sequence). The CDR3 DNA sequence: TGTGCCAGCAGTTTACGGGGGCGGGACAGTGGTGAAAAACTGTTTTTT. It specifies CASSLRGRDSGEKLFF. The variable domain in full, completed from reference TRBV27 and TRBJ1-4, reads EAQVTQNPRYLITVTGKKLTVTCSQNMNHEYMSWYRQDPGLGLRQIYYSMNVEVTDKGDVPEGYKVSRKEKRNFPLILESPSPNQTSLYFCASSLRGRDSGEKLFFGSGTQLSVL.

CDR3 sequence: CASSIPGLYEQYF. CDR3 nucleotides: TGTGCCAGTAGTATCCCCGGACTCTACGAGCAGTACTTC. The rearrangement links TRBV19 to TRBJ2-7, with D possibly TRBD2 on 5 matching bases. Germline V lookup: CDR1 LNHDA, CDR2 SQIVND (reference sequence). V lost 3 bases, J lost 3 bases, and 9 bases lay in between. The CDR3 contains 13 residues.

V is TRBV6-2 or TRBV6-3 and J is TRBJ1-2; D remains unclear. V was trimmed by 4 bases and J by 4 bases, leaving 22 bases between them. CDR3 length equals 17 residues. CDR1 and CDR2 (germline): MNHEY, SVGEGT. The CDR3 spells CASSSPDGLTAGYGYTF. CDR3 DNA: TGTGCCAGCAGTTCCCCGGACGGGTTAACCGCGGGCTATGGCTACACCTTC.

The chain is built from TRBV5-4 and TRBJ2-7; D possibly corresponds to TRBD1 (5 bases). The germline V gene encodes CDR1 SGHNT and CDR2 YYREEE (reference sequence). This CDR3 comprises 20 residues. V lost 0 bases to trimming and J lost 8 bases, with 33 bases between them. The CDR3 coding sequence is TGTGCCAGCAGCTTGGCCATGACGCGGCTCGCAGGGCAAACTACTCCCCAGCAGTACTTC. Its translation: CASSLAMTRLAGQTTPQQYF.

This sequence joins TRBV19 and TRBJ2-5; 10 positions agree with TRBD2. The V and J ends lost 0 bases and 5 bases, in that order; junction bases with no gene match: 9. CDR1 LNHDA and CDR2 SQIVND come from the germline V gene (reference sequence). This CDR3 comprises 17 residues. The CDR3 loop reads CASSIDYGRAGGETQYF. The CDR3, as DNA: TGTGCCAGTAGTATAGATTACGGGCGAGCGGGGGGGGAGACCCAGTACTTC.

This clone was counted once. The J gene is TRBJ2-1, the V gene TRBV29-1; D is perhaps TRBD2 (6 bases). Germline V lookup: CDR1 SQVTM, CDR2 ANQGSEA. The CDR3 sequence is 15 residues long. Trimming shortened V by 0 bases and J by 0 bases, and 9 bases separated the two germline ends. The CDR3 DNA sequence: TGCAGCGTTGAAGATGCGGGGAGCTCCTACAATGAGCAGTTCTTC. As protein: CSVEDAGSSYNEQFF.

The J gene is TRBJ2-2, the V gene TRBV7-2; D possibly corresponds to TRBD1 (6 bases). Trimming pared 5 bases from V and 7 bases from J, leaving 17 bases between. CDR1 and CDR2 from the germline V gene are SGHTA and FQGNSA. The CDR3 is made up of 15 amino acids. The CDR3 DNA reads as TGTGCCAGCAGCCCTCTTTTAGGGGGAAGCGGGGAGCTGTTTTTT. Protein product: CASSPLLGGSGELFF.

The chain joins TRBV5-1 to TRBJ2-1, with 8 nucleotides matching TRBD1. CDR3 size: 17 residues. The ends lost 0 bases at V and 1 base at J; junction bases unmatched: 6. Germline V lookup: CDR1 SGHRS, CDR2 YFSETQ. The CDR3 DNA reads as TGCGCCAGCAGCTTGGGAACCGGACAGGGTTCCTACAATGAGCAGTTCTTC. Encoded protein: CASSLGTGQGSYNEQFF.

The chain recombines TRBV19 with TRBJ1-1; D is perhaps TRBD1 (5 bases). In germline, CDR1 is LNHDA, CDR2 SQIVND (reference sequence). V was trimmed by 3 bases and J by 1 base, leaving 12 bases between them. This CDR3 is built from 15 residues. The CDR3 nucleotides are TGTGCCAGTAGTATTGCCAGGGTGGCGAACACTGAAGCTTTCTTT. Encoded protein: CASSIARVANTEAFF.

This chain connects TRBV6-1 to TRBJ2-3; tentatively, D is TRBD1 (7 bases). Looked up from germline, CDR1 is MNHNS and CDR2 is SASEGT. This CDR3 is 15 amino acids long. V lost 2 bases and J 3 bases, leaving 12 bases between the germline ends. The DNA for the CDR3 is TGTGCCAGCAGTGAAAGCAGGGGGAGGACAGATACGCAGTATTTT. The encoded protein is CASSESRGRTDTQYF.

The chain recombines TRBV6-6 with TRBJ2-7, with D perhaps matching TRBD2 (5 bases). Trimming shortened V by 2 bases and J by 3 bases, and 17 bases separated the two germline ends. This CDR3 is 16 amino acids long. Germline V gene sequence: CDR1 MNHNY, CDR2 SVGAGI (reference sequence). In DNA, the CDR3 is TGTGCCAGCAGTTACCGGCCCGGAGAGGGAGTCTACGAGCAGTACTTC. It yields the protein CASSYRPGEGVYEQYF.

This chain joins TRBV16 and TRBJ2-7; D gene ambiguous. Germline CDR1 and CDR2: KGHSY and FQNENV. Trimming took off 0 bases at V and 5 bases at J, with 5 bases between the two ends. The CDR3 covers 12 residues. The chain's CDR3 is CASSQSRHEQYF. In DNA, the CDR3 is TGTGCCAGCAGCCAATCCAGGCACGAGCAGTACTTC.

Remarks on this clone: Distinct nucleotide sequences in the sample also encode this CDR3. The chain links TRBV7-2 to TRBJ2-1; 8 positions match TRBD2. CDR3 size: 15 residues. Germline V gives CDR1 SGHTA, CDR2 FQGNSA. The V gene end was trimmed by 1 base and the J gene end by 2 bases; junction bases not matched to a gene: 1. CDR3 loop: CASSLGAGAYNEQFF. The CDR3, as DNA: TGTGCCAGCAGCTTAGGAGCGGGAGCCTACAATGAGCAGTTCTTC.

This clone was recorded only once. The J gene is TRBJ2-7, the V gene TRBV18; 12 bases map to TRBD2. The V gene end was trimmed by 3 bases and the J gene end by 0 bases; junction bases not matched to a gene: 3. From germline, CDR1 is KGHSH and CDR2 LQKENI. The CDR3 loop spans 16 amino acids. CDR3 sequence (DNA): TGTGCCAGCTCACCGAGACTAGCGGGGGACTCCTACGAGCAGTACTTC. Protein product: CASSPRLAGDSYEQYF.

The rearrangement links TRBV3-1 (or the pseudogene TRBV3-2) to TRBJ2-1; D is undetermined. Trimming stripped 3 bases from V and 9 bases from J, with 9 bases between. CDR1 and CDR2 from the germline V gene are LGHDT and YNNKEL (reference sequence). CDR3 size: 12 residues. The CDR3 here is CASSQSSGEQFF. CDR3 sequence (DNA): TGTGCCAGCAGCCAGTCCTCGGGTGAGCAGTTCTTC.